The 18 T cell receptor beta chains below come from one sample, sequenced in a study of PD-1 blockade in classical Hodgkin lymphoma. Libraries were prepared by immunoSEQ multiplex PCR; TCRdb keeps only in-frame clonotypes and omits some of them. The data show about 58,000 clones, with 88% seen just once and about 5.6% held by the top ten. Brentuximab vedotin exposure varied among the patients, all of whom had relapsed after autologous stem cell transplantation. Sequenced material: peripheral blood mononuclear cells (PBMCs), taken before the second cycle of nivolumab. These receptors were obtained from a human donor with classical Hodgkin lymphoma.

This clone was seen a handful of times. The chain links TRBV5-1 to TRBJ1-1; D uncertain. Germline CDR1 reads SGHRS; CDR2 reads YFSETQ. V lost 1 base and J lost 0, with 4 bases in between. The CDR3 spans 13 residues. CDR3 loop: CASSLTVNTEAFF. CDR3 DNA: TGCGCCAGCAGCTTGACAGTGAACACTGAAGCTTTCTTT.

The chain joins TRBV28 to TRBJ2-1; D gene unclear. CDR3 length: 11 residues. Germline V gives CDR1 MDHEN, CDR2 SYDVKM. V gave up 3 bases and J gave up 10 bases, with 7 bases separating them. CDR3 nucleotide sequence: TGTGCCAGCAGTTTCAAAGGGGAGCAGTTCTTC. As protein: CASSFKGEQFF.

The rearrangement links TRBV6-1 to TRBJ1-5; D is unclear. Germline CDR1 MNHNS, CDR2 SASEGT. V shed 6 bases and J shed 4 bases, with 7 bases lying between them. The length of the CDR3 is 12 residues. The CDR3 DNA follows: TGTGCCAGCAGATACAGTAATCAGCCCCAGCATTTT. This gives the protein CASRYSNQPQHF.

This chain joins TRBV28 and TRBJ1-2; TRBD1 matches 7 bases. V lost 6 bases, J lost 5 bases, and 15 bases stayed unmatched. The CDR3 has 16 amino acids. Germline CDR1 reads MDHEN; CDR2 reads SYDVKM. CDR3 DNA: TGTGCCAGCAGCTTCCTCAGGACAGGCCGCCTTTATGGCTACACCTTC. Translating gives CASSFLRTGRLYGYTF.

The V and J genes are TRBV2 and TRBJ1-4; D gene unclear. CDR3 length: 15 amino acids. Trimming removed 7 bases at V and 10 bases at J, with 22 bases between. CDR1 and CDR2 from the germline V gene are SNHLY and FYNNEI. CDR3 bases: TGTGCCAGCAACCCTCCTTTCTCGAACGAAGGAAAACTGTTTTTT. Its protein product is CASNPPFSNEGKLFF.

V and J are TRBV7-9 and TRBJ2-5; D ambiguous. Trimming took off 3 bases at V and 5 bases at J, with 4 bases between the two ends. The CDR3 spans 11 residues. The V gene's germline CDR1 is SEHNR and CDR2 FQNEAQ (reference sequence). The CDR3 coding sequence is TGTGCCAGCAGCTTCAGGGAGACCCAGTACTTC. Its protein is CASSFRETQYF.

The chain couples TRBV11-1 to TRBJ2-3; 13 positions match TRBD2. This CDR3 contains 17 residues. J was trimmed by 9 bases and V by 6 bases; bases with no gene match: 15. Germline values: CDR1 SGHAT, CDR2 FQDESV (reference sequence). This CDR3 reads CASSPFGTSGAGGTQYF. CDR3 DNA sequence: TGTGCCAGCAGTCCTTTCGGGACTAGCGGGGCCGGGGGGACGCAGTATTTT.

The J gene is TRBJ2-6, the V gene TRBV6-4, with TRBD1 as a possible D gene (6 bases). V lost 5 bases and J 2 bases, leaving 10 bases between the germline ends. The CDR3 has 15 amino acids. CDR1 and CDR2 (germline): MRHNA, SNTAGT. As DNA, the CDR3 is TGTGCCAGCAGTTTAACAGGGACTGGGGCCAACGTCCTGACTTTC. It translates to CASSLTGTGANVLTF.

This chain connects TRBV27 to TRBJ1-5, with 9 bases aligning to TRBD1. Trimming removed 4 bases from V and 6 bases from J; junction bases left unmatched: 7. The CDR3 is 15 amino acids. In germline, CDR1 is MNHEY, CDR2 SMNVEV (reference sequence). The CDR3 bases are TGTGCCAGCAGTTCCCAGGACAGGGGAAGTCAGCCCCAGCATTTT. This codes for CASSSQDRGSQPQHF.

V and J are TRBV7-2 and TRBJ2-2; tentatively, D is TRBD1 (6 bases). CDR1 is SGHTA and CDR2 is FQGNSA in the germline V gene. V lost 3 bases, J lost 6 bases, and 11 bases lay in between. The CDR3 sequence is 14 residues long. The CDR3 nucleotides are TGTGCCAGCAGCTTGGGAAGGGGGTCCGGGGAGCTGTTTTTT. Translating gives CASSLGRGSGELFF. Combining the CDR3 with reference TRBV7-2 and TRBJ2-2 gives the whole variable domain GAGVSQSPSNKVTEKGKDVELRCDPISGHTALYWYRQSLGQGLEFLIYFQGNSAPDKSGLPSDRFSAERTGGSVSTLTIQRTQQEDSAVYLCASSLGRGSGELFFGEGSRLTVL.

The chain carries TRBV5-1 and TRBJ2-5; TRBD1 matches at 7 bases. The trim removed 4 bases at V and 3 bases at J, leaving 18 bases unmatched. CDR1 is SGHRS, CDR2 YFSETQ, per germline. This CDR3 is built from 18 residues. This CDR3 reads CASSTQPGQPTNKETQYF. In DNA form, the CDR3 reads TGCGCCAGCAGCACACAACCGGGACAGCCTACGAATAAAGAGACCCAGTACTTC.

This clone was detected only a few times. The CDR3 region is CASSLAQGTQPPEQYF. CDR3 nucleotide sequence: TGTGCCAGCAGCTTAGCCCAAGGGACCCAACCGCCCGAGCAGTACTTC. The chain employs TRBV11-2 and TRBJ2-7, with D possibly called TRBD1 or TRBD2 (5 bases each). Between the trimmed V and J ends, which lost 1 base and 6 bases, there was a span of 19 bases. The CDR3 totals 16 residues. In germline, CDR1 is SGHAT, CDR2 FQNNGV.

V gene TRBV5-6 combines with J gene TRBJ2-7; D is undetermined. The ends were cut back, 2 bases at V and 9 bases at J, with 24 bases in the middle. CDR3 length: 16 amino acids. Germline assignment: CDR1 SGHDT and CDR2 YYEEEE. The CDR3 sequence: CASSFMGGESLLVQYF. The DNA of the CDR3 is TGTGCCAGCAGCTTCATGGGCGGAGAATCTCTCTTAGTGCAGTACTTC.

This clone was recorded once. Here the CDR3 DNA reads TGTGCCAGCAGTGAAGGGACAGAGCGGAGCACAGATACGCAGTATTTT. Amino acids: CASSEGTERSTDTQYF. This sequence joins TRBV25-1 and TRBJ2-3; TRBD1 matches 7 bases. Germline CDR1 is MGHDK and CDR2 is SYGVNS. V shed 2 bases, J shed 0 bases, and the junction held 5 bases outside the gene matches. This CDR3 contains 16 residues.

The chain has TRBV10-1 and TRBJ2-7; TRBD2 aligns across 11 bases. The CDR3 length is 15 residues. J gave up 1 base and V 3 bases, and 2 bases lay outside the gene matches. The V gene's germline CDR1 is WNHNN and CDR2 SYGVQD (reference sequence). The CDR3 DNA is TGCGCCAGCAGTGAAGGGACTAGCGGATCCTACGAGCAGTACTTC. As protein: CASSEGTSGSYEQYF.

The chain combines TRBV13 with TRBJ2-5, with D tentatively TRBD2 (5 bases). There are 13 residues in the CDR3. Trimming shortened V by 5 bases and J by 7 bases, and 14 bases separated the two germline ends. Germline V gene sequence: CDR1 PRHDT, CDR2 FYEKMQ (reference sequence). The CDR3 region is CASSPSRGWTQYF. DNA for the CDR3: TGTGCCAGCAGCCCTTCCCGGGGTTGGACCCAGTACTTC.

The chain employs TRBV30 and TRBJ2-2, with 9 nucleotides matching TRBD1. Germline CDR1 reads GTSNPN; CDR2 reads SVGIG (reference sequence). This CDR3 has 17 amino acids. The trim removed 1 base at V and 7 bases at J, leaving 13 bases unmatched. Here the CDR3 DNA reads TGTGCCTGGAGTGAGGAAACCGGGACAGGGTATATCGGGGAGCTGTTTTTT. Its translation is CAWSEETGTGYIGELFF.

CDR3 sequence (DNA): TGTGCCAGCAGCGTAGCCCTCTCAGGGGCAGAGACCCAGTACTTC. The encoded protein is CASSVALSGAETQYF. The rearrangement uses TRBV9 and TRBJ2-5; perhaps TRBD1 as D (6 bases). CDR1 is SGDLS and CDR2 is YYNGEE in the germline V gene. CDR3 length equals 15 residues. V was clipped by 0 bases and J by 4 bases, with 13 bases between them.